This T cell receptor beta chain was identified in a study of CD8+CD57+ T cells in acquired aplastic anemia. The CDR3 loop spans 15 amino acids. Germline V gene data show CDR1 as MGHDK and CDR2 as SYGVNS. The V and J ends lost 4 bases and 0 bases, in that order; junction bases with no gene match: 3. Sequencing was done on patients that had shown CD8+CD57+ cell expansion by flow cytometry. Profiling of TCR beta VDJ combinations and CDR3 sequences used genomic DNA as template. Via MiXCR, TCRdb re-called the reads, giving one row per CDR3 protein. The sample lists 150,000 to 180,000 distinct CDR3 sequences; roughly half were seen once.

Sequenced: sorted CD4+, CD8+, or CD8+CD57+ T cells (not recorded which) from PBMCs. V and J are TRBV25-1 and TRBJ2-5; 9 bases are shared with TRBD2. This clonotype originated in a human donor with aplastic anemia. In DNA, the CDR3 is TGTGCCAGCAGTGCGGCTAGCGGGGACCAAGAGACCCAGTACTTC. It codes for CASSAASGDQETQYF.